The rows below give T cell receptor beta chains drawn from one sample of a study of shared clonotypes between healthy human individuals. Measured with immunoSEQ multiplex PCR; TCRdb has only the in-frame clones, and not every one. Of over 950,000 clones listed, around 77% are singletons. The specimen was memory CD4+ T cells from PBMCs. Source of these receptors: a man aged 18 to 29 in good health. Some clones in this sample may be carry-over from other donors' samples. Both conserved end residues are part of each CDR3. D genes are given only for firm matches. Not every row has a clone size; where given, it reads once, few, many or a size class.

TRBV5-1	TRBJ2-5	NA	NA	CASSFGQTETQYF	TGCGCCAGCAGCTTTGGACAGACAGAGACCCAGTACTTC
TRBV28	TRBJ1-2	NA	NA	CASSFEVNYGYTF	TGTGCCAGCAGTTTCGAAGTTAACTATGGCTACACCTTC
TRBV5-1	TRBJ1-1	NA	NA	CASSSQGGNTEAFF	TGCGCCAGCAGCTCGCAAGGGGGGAACACTGAAGCTTTCTTT
TRBV11-3	TRBJ1-1	NA	NA	CASSSHEGAEAFF	TGTGCCAGCAGCTCTCACGAGGGGGCTGAAGCTTTCTTT
TRBV27	TRBJ2-2	NA	NA	CASSLDLYTGELFF	TGTGCCAGCAGTTTGGATTTGTACACCGGGGAGCTGTTTTTT
TRBV29-1	TRBJ1-5	NA	NA	CSVEAANGPQHF	TGCAGCGTTGAAGCTGCGAACGGACCCCAGCATTTT
TRBV2	TRBJ1-2	NA	NA	CASNSAGAGGYTF	TGTGCCAGCAACTCTGCAGGGGCGGGTGGCTACACCTTC
TRBV29-1	TRBJ2-3	NA	TRBD1	CSVPGQVPRTDTQYF	TGCAGCGTCCCGGGACAGGTCCCTCGCACAGATACGCAGTATTTT
TRBV15	TRBJ1-5	NA	NA	CATSTNPRAGNQPQHF	TGTGCCACCAGCACCAATCCCCGGGCAGGAAATCAGCCCCAGCATTTT
TRBV7-6	TRBJ2-2	NA	TRBD2	CASSSSSGRALVGELFF	TGTGCCAGCAGCTCATCAAGCGGGAGGGCCTTGGTCGGGGAGCTGTTTTTT
TRBV28	TRBJ2-1	NA	TRBD1	CASSFRDRVYNEQFF	TGTGCCAGCAGTTTCAGGGACAGGGTATACAATGAGCAGTTCTTC
TRBV5-1	TRBJ1-1	NA	NA	CASSLAFGIGNTEAFF	TGCGCCAGCAGCTTGGCCTTTGGCATCGGAAACACTGAAGCTTTCTTT
TRBV11-3	TRBJ2-2	NA	NA	CASSLYSGVGGELFF	TGTGCCAGCAGCTTATATAGCGGTGTAGGCGGGGAGCTGTTTTTT
TRBV6-1	TRBJ2-7	NA	NA	CATLTGSPYEQYF	TGTGCCACCCTGACAGGATCCCCCTACGAGCAGTACTTC
TRBV18	TRBJ2-2	NA	NA	CASSPLSGTNTGELFF	TGTGCCAGCTCACCACTCTCCGGGACGAACACCGGGGAGCTGTTTTTT
TRBV18	TRBJ2-2	NA	NA	CASSSGLNTGELFF	TGTGCCAGCTCGTCGGGGCTTAACACCGGGGAGCTGTTTTTT
TRBV5-4	TRBJ2-4	NA	NA	CASSLPGVKNIQYF	TGTGCCAGCAGCTTACCGGGAGTTAAAAACATTCAGTACTTC
TRBV6-5	TRBJ2-1	NA	NA	CASSGSQGLINEQFF	TGTGCCAGCAGTGGGAGTCAGGGGTTAATCAATGAGCAGTTCTTC
TRBV21-1	TRBJ2-3	NA	NA	CASSLGRPGADTQYF	TGTGCCAGCAGCCTGGGGCGCCCTGGGGCAGATACGCAGTATTTT
TRBV30	TRBJ2-7	NA	TRBD2	CAWTGGPYEQYF	TGTGCCTGGACGGGAGGGCCCTACGAGCAGTACTTC
TRBV5-6	TRBJ1-1	NA	TRBD1	CASSGSTGGLAEAFF	TGTGCCAGCAGCGGGTCTACAGGGGGCTTGGCTGAAGCTTTCTTT
TRBV30	TRBJ2-5	once	TRBD2	CAWSPTSGRETQYF	TGTGCCTGGAGTCCAACTAGCGGGAGAGAGACCCAGTACTTC
TRBV28	TRBJ1-5	NA	TRBD1	CASSFPRGAQPQHF	TGTGCCAGCAGTTTTCCCAGGGGGGCTCAGCCCCAGCATTTT
TRBV5-6	TRBJ2-7	NA	NA	CASSARRDLSSYEQYF	TGTGCCAGCAGCGCCCGCCGGGACTTAAGCTCCTACGAGCAGTACTTC
TRBV5-6	TRBJ1-2	NA	NA	CASSPYPQGLGGYTF	TGTGCCAGCAGCCCCTACCCACAGGGTTTGGGAGGCTACACCTTC
TRBV7-3	TRBJ1-2	NA	NA	CASSRAQGDFPHGYTF	TGTGCCAGCAGCCGGGCCCAAGGGGACTTCCCCCATGGCTACACCTTC
TRBV18	TRBJ2-3	NA	NA	CASSPGTTGDTQYF	TGTGCCAGCTCACCAGGGACCACGGGAGATACGCAGTATTTT
TRBV5-1	TRBJ2-2	many	TRBD1	CASSPGGPGGELFF	TGCGCCAGCAGCCCAGGGGGCCCGGGCGGGGAGCTGTTTTTT
TRBV5-1	TRBJ2-6	NA	NA	CASSRGRISGANVLTF	TGCGCCAGCAGCCGTGGACGGATCTCTGGGGCCAACGTCCTGACTTTC
TRBV7-9	TRBJ1-1	NA	NA	CASSLEGGQEAFF	TGTGCCAGCAGCTTAGAAGGGGGGCAGGAAGCTTTCTTT
TRBV7-9	TRBJ2-1	NA	TRBD1	CASSTGQGIDEQFF	TGTGCCAGCAGCACGGGACAGGGGATCGATGAGCAGTTCTTC
TRBV7-2	TRBJ2-7	NA	NA	CASSTKSTGYEQYF	TGTGCCAGCAGCACTAAATCGACAGGCTACGAGCAGTACTTC
TRBV6-1	TRBJ2-7	NA	NA	CASSPRRLGYEQYF	TGTGCCAGCAGTCCCAGGCGACTAGGTTACGAGCAGTACTTC
TRBV28	TRBJ1-5	few	NA	CASSFGLEQPQHF	TGTGCCAGCAGTTTTGGATTGGAGCAGCCCCAGCATTTT
TRBV6-4	TRBJ2-1	few	NA	CASRTTAYNEQFF	TGTGCCAGCAGGACTACCGCCTACAATGAGCAGTTCTTC
TRBV9	TRBJ2-7	once	NA	CASSPRTQGEQYF	TGTGCCAGCAGCCCCCGTACCCAGGGGGAGCAGTACTTC
TRBV5-1	TRBJ2-7	NA	NA	CASSPAIAEPYEQYF	TGCGCCAGCAGCCCGGCGATCGCGGAGCCCTACGAGCAGTACTTC
TRBV2	TRBJ1-5	NA	NA	CASGLNSNQPQHF	TGTGCCTCCGGGCTTAATAGCAATCAGCCCCAGCATTTT
TRBV5-4	TRBJ1-5	NA	NA	CASSLTGGGQPQHF	TGTGCCAGCAGCTTGACCGGGGGCGGTCAGCCCCAGCATTTT
TRBV9	TRBJ1-5	NA	NA	CASSVSGSNQPQHF	TGTGCCAGCAGCGTATCGGGGAGCAATCAGCCCCAGCATTTT
TRBV28	TRBJ2-3	NA	TRBD2	CASTPRGLAGTDTQYF	TGTGCCAGCACCCCAAGAGGGCTAGCGGGCACAGATACGCAGTATTTT
TRBV7-3	TRBJ2-2	NA	NA	CASSFGSAGELFF	TGTGCCAGCAGCTTTGGTTCGGCCGGGGAGCTGTTTTTT
TRBV5-8	TRBJ1-3	NA	TRBD1	CASSRGQAGNTIYF	TGTGCCAGCAGCCGGGGACAGGCTGGAAACACCATATATTTT
TRBV7-2	TRBJ1-1	once	NA	CASSSDAHSNTEAFF	TGTGCCAGCAGCTCGGATGCGCACTCGAACACTGAAGCTTTCTTT
TRBV18	TRBJ1-3	NA	NA	CASSPPGPVRVNTIYF	TGTGCCAGCTCACCACCGGGACCCGTTAGGGTAAACACCATATATTTT
TRBV6-4	TRBJ2-1	NA	NA	CASSSDSMFGEQFF	TGTGCCAGCAGTTCGGACTCGATGTTTGGGGAGCAGTTCTTC
TRBV4-2	TRBJ1-2	few	NA	CASSKADSIVYGYTF	TGTGCCAGCAGCAAAGCCGACAGTATCGTCTATGGCTACACCTTC
TRBV5-6	TRBJ2-7	many	TRBD2	CASSGGLAGDYEQYF	TGTGCCAGCAGCGGGGGCCTAGCGGGAGATTACGAGCAGTACTTC
TRBV7-8	TRBJ2-3	NA	TRBD2	CASSNLAGGLTDTQYF	TGTGCCAGCAGCAACCTCGCGGGAGGCCTCACAGATACGCAGTATTTT
TRBV19	TRBJ1-1	NA	NA	CASSMALEAQAFF	TGTGCCAGTAGTATGGCTTTGGAGGCTCAAGCTTTCTTT
TRBV28	TRBJ2-1	NA	TRBD2	CASSPSPQRETARRHEQFF	TGTGCCAGCAGTCCATCCCCCCAGCGGGAGACCGCGCGGCGCCATGAGCAGTTCTTC